This T cell receptor (beta chain) derives from a study of T cell clonality in common variable immunodeficiency. Using immunoSEQ multiplex PCR, the repertoire was profiled, and TCRdb retains in-frame clones only, with some absent. Reported are roughly 43,000 clones, none seen only once; the ten largest carry about 0.68%. V lost 7 bases, J lost 4 bases, and 13 bases lay in between. CDR3 length equals 13 residues. This clone was seen at least ten times. The CDR3 goes on 3 residues after the read ends, and that part is filled in from the germline J gene. The genes are TRBV12-3 or TRBV12-4 and TRBJ1-1; maybe TRBD1 (6 bases). The specimen sequenced was peripheral blood mononuclear cells. The origin of this receptor is a person aged 18-70 years in good health. The CDR3 protein is CASILNRATEAFF. The DNA read from the CDR3 is TGTGCCAGCATCCTCAACAGGGCCACTGAA.